This T cell receptor (beta chain) was found in a study of T cells in Graves' hyperthyroidism and ophthalmopathy. About the study: Peripheral blood draws took place at initial diagnosis, ahead of any treatment.

This clonotype has ten or more counts. Its matching antigen is unknown. The study's findings and limits: A 13 V-J signature model discriminated ophthalmopathy versus stable hyperthyroidism.

Thyroid ultrasound and orbital computed tomography, with clinical symptoms and serum thyroxine and TRAb, informed diagnoses. Amplified TCR beta CDR3 regions came from RNA transcripts. TCR CDR3 regions were first amplified by RT-PCR with HTBI primers. TCRdb re-derived calls from the multiplex PCR reads in MiXCR, one entry per CDR3 protein. Here the sample spans about 400,000 distinct CDR3 sequences, around 15% being singletons. V was shortened by 5 bases and J by 3 bases, with 17 bases between the two germline ends. The CDR3 length is 16 residues. Germline V gene sequence: CDR1 MDHEN, CDR2 SYDVKM. This rearrangement joins TRBV28 to TRBJ2-4; D may be TRBD1 (6 bases). Specimen: blood. This clonotype originated in a woman aged 60-75 years with Graves' ophthalmopathy. The CDR3 DNA follows: TGTGCCAGCAGTACCCGGGACACGTCAGGCAAAAACATTCAGTACTTC. It is translated as CASSTRDTSGKNIQYF.